The 13 T cell receptor beta chains below come from one sample, sequenced in a study of T cell responses to AZD1222 COVID-19 vaccine. Clones were read by immunoSEQ multiplex PCR, and TCRdb kept only the in-frame ones, dropping some. Of tens of thousands of clones listed, around 82% are singletons. Source: peripheral blood, taken 28 days after the second AZD1222 dose. The receptors come from an adult who received the AZD1222 COVID-19 vaccine.

The chain employs TRBV9 and TRBJ2-3; 7 bases are a match to TRBD2. Germline V gene sequence: CDR1 SGDLS, CDR2 YYNGEE. The CDR3 consists of 15 residues. V lost 0 bases and J lost 5; bases outside the gene matches: 6. The CDR3 sequence: CASSVDGLEVDTQYF. The CDR3 DNA is TGTGCCAGCAGCGTAGATGGACTAGAGGTAGATACGCAGTATTTT.

This CDR3 is CASSVGVGNEKLFF. In DNA form, the CDR3 reads TGTGCCAGCAGCGTCGGGGTAGGAAATGAAAAACTGTTTTTT. The V call is TRBV9, the J call TRBJ1-4; the D is unclear. The germline gives CDR1 SGDLS, CDR2 YYNGEE. There are 14 residues in the CDR3. The ends were cut back, 2 bases at V and 5 bases at J, with 10 bases in the middle.

This rearrangement joins TRBV19 to TRBJ2-3, with D unclear. This CDR3 has 15 residues. Trimming took 7 bases from V and 3 from J, leaving 17 bases between them. The germline V gene has CDR1 LNHDA and CDR2 SQIVND (reference sequence). The chain's CDR3 is CASTPGARGTDTQYF. The CDR3 nucleotides read TGTGCCAGTACTCCCGGAGCCCGAGGTACAGATACGCAGTATTTT.

The V call is TRBV5-1, the J call TRBJ1-3, with 7 positions matching TRBD1. V shed 0 bases, J shed 1 base, and the junction held 1 base outside the gene matches. The V gene's germline CDR1 is SGHRS and CDR2 YFSETQ. This CDR3 contains 15 residues. In DNA, the CDR3 is TGCGCCAGCAGCTTGGCGGGACAGTCTGGAAACACCATATATTTT. Translating gives CASSLAGQSGNTIYF.

The chain couples TRBV19 to TRBJ1-3, with D hard to call. Germline V gene data show CDR1 as LNHDA and CDR2 as SQIVND (reference sequence). The CDR3 length is 12 residues. Trimming took off 7 bases at V and 6 bases at J, with 10 bases between the two ends. CDR3 coding DNA: TGTGCCAGTATGAGTCGGGAAAACACCATATATTTT. This translates into CASMSRENTIYF.

The CDR3 sequence: CATTLSGELFF. The CDR3 region has the DNA TGTGCCACCACCTTGTCTGGGGAGCTGTTTTTT. This chain uses TRBV19 with TRBJ2-2, with no clear D. The CDR3 runs to 11 residues. V was cut by 10 bases and J by 8 bases, with 11 bases left in between. The germline V gene encodes CDR1 LNHDA and CDR2 SQIVND (reference sequence).

The gene calls are TRBV6-2 or TRBV6-3 and TRBJ2-5; TRBD2 aligns across 7 bases. This CDR3 is built from 18 residues. Germline V gene lookup returns CDR1 MNHEY and CDR2 SVGEGT. V trimming: 2 bases; J trimming: 2 bases; junction bases outside the gene matches: 14. As DNA, the CDR3 is TGTGCCAGCAGTTACCCTGGGAGGGAGGGAACAAGGCAAGAGACCCAGTACTTC. The encoded protein is CASSYPGREGTRQETQYF.

This clone has a handful of counts. This chain links TRBV13 with TRBJ1-3; D is ambiguous. The ends were cut back, 3 bases at V and 4 bases at J, with 13 bases in the middle. CDR3 size: 15 residues. Germline V gene data show CDR1 as PRHDT and CDR2 as FYEKMQ (reference sequence). The CDR3 sequence: CASSLVLTKGNTIYF. The CDR3 DNA sequence: TGTGCCAGCAGCTTGGTACTTACCAAGGGAAACACCATATATTTT.

The chain recombines TRBV6-6 with TRBJ1-4; 8 nucleotides line up with TRBD1. This CDR3 comprises 15 residues. Looked up from germline, CDR1 is MNHNY and CDR2 is SVGAGI (reference sequence). Trimming took 5 bases from V and 6 from J; bases not matched to a gene: 8. CDR3 nucleotides: TGTGCCAGCAGTCACCCGACAGGGGTAGATGAAAAACTGTTTTTT. Translated, it gives CASSHPTGVDEKLFF.

V is TRBV6-5 and J is TRBJ1-6; possibly TRBD1 for D (6 bases). Trimming left V 2 bases short and J 8 bases short, with 10 bases between. This CDR3 contains 14 residues. The germline gives CDR1 MNHEY, CDR2 SVGAGI. CDR3 sequence (DNA): TGTGCCAGCAGTTACAGGGGGTCTTATTCACCCCTCCACTTT. This translates into CASSYRGSYSPLHF.

The V call is TRBV7-9, the J call TRBJ1-1; possibly TRBD1 for D (5 bases). CDR3 length: 15 residues. V was clipped by 5 bases and J by 3 bases, with 16 bases between them. Looked up from germline, CDR1 is SEHNR and CDR2 is FQNEAQ (reference sequence). The CDR3 DNA reads TGTGCCAGCAGCCCTACCACCAGGGTCGACACTGAAGCTTTCTTT. Protein product: CASSPTTRVDTEAFF.

CDR3: CASSPRTGGGNEQFF. The CDR3 DNA reads TGCGCCAGCAGCCCGAGGACAGGGGGTGGGAATGAGCAGTTCTTC. This rearrangement joins TRBV5-1 to TRBJ2-1; 10 nucleotides align to TRBD1. This CDR3 contains 15 residues. Germline V gene data show CDR1 as SGHRS and CDR2 as YFSETQ. With V trimmed by 4 bases and J by 7 bases, 8 bases remained unmatched. Using reference TRBV5-1 and TRBJ2-1 for the parts outside the CDR3, the full variable domain is KAGVTQTPRYLIKTRGQQVTLSCSPISGHRSVSWYQQTPGQGLQFLFEYFSETQRNKGNFPGRFSGRQFSNSRSEMNVSTLELGDSALYLCASSPRTGGGNEQFFGPGTRLTVL.

The CDR3 DNA reads TGCGCCAGCAGACCCCTCGACACCGGGGAGCTGTTTTTT. As protein: CASRPLDTGELFF. This rearrangement joins TRBV5-1 to TRBJ2-2; D is unresolved. The length of the CDR3 is 13 residues. Germline loops: CDR1 SGHRS, CDR2 YFSETQ. V lost 5 bases and J 3 bases, leaving 8 bases between the germline ends.